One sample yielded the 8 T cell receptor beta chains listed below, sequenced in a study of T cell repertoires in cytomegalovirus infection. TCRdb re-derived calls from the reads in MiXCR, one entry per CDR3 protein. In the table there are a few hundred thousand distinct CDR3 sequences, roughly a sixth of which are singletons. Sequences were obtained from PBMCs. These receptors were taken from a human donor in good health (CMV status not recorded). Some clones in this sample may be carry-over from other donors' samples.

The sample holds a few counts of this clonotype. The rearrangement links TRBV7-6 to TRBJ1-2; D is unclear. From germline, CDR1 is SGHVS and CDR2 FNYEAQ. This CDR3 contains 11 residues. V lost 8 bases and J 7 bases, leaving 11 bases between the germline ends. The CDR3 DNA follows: TGTGCCAGCTCCCGAGGGCCTGGCTACACCTTC. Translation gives CASSRGPGYTF.

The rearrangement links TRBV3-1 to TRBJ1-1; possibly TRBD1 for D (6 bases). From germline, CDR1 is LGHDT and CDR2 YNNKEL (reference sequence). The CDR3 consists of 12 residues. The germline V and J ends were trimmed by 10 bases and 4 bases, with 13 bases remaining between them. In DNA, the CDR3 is TGTGCCATCGCAAGGGGGTCCACTGAAGCTTTCTTT. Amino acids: CAIARGSTEAFF.

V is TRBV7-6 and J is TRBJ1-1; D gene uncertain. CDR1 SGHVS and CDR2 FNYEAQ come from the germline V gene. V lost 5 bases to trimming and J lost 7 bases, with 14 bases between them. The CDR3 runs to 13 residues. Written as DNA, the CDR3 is TGTGCCAGCAGCCATGGTTGGGGAGGTGAAGCTTTCTTT. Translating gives CASSHGWGGEAFF.

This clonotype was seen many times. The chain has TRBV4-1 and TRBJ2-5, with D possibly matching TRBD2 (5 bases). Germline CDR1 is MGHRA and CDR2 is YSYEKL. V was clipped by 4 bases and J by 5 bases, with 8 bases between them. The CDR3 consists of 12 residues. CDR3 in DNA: TGCGCCAGCAGCCTAACGGGGGAGACCCAGTACTTC. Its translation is CASSLTGETQYF.

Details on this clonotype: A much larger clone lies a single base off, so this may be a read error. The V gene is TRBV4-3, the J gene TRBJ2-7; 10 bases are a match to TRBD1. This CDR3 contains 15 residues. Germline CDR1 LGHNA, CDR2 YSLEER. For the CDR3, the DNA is TGCGCCAGCAGCCAAATCGGGACAGGGGCCTACGGGCAGTACTTC. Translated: CASSQIGTGAYGQYF.

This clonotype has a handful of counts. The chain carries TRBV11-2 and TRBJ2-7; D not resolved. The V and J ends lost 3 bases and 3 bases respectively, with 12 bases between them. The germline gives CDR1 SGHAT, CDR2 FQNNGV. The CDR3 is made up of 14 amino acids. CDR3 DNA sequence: TGTGCCAGCAGCTTTTCTGACGGTAACTACGAGCAGTACTTC. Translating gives CASSFSDGNYEQYF.

The CDR3 loop is CASSYRQLAKNIQYF. CDR3 sequence (DNA): TGTGCCAGCAGCTACCGGCAGCTAGCCAAAAACATTCAGTACTTC. V gene TRBV5-5 combines with J gene TRBJ2-4, with no clear D. V was clipped by 3 bases and J by 0 bases, with 10 bases between them. Germline loops: CDR1 SGHKS, CDR2 YYEKEE (reference sequence). This CDR3 contains 15 residues.

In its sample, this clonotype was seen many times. CDR3 sequence (DNA): TGTGCCAGCAGCACATACACCAATGAGCAGTTCTTC. Protein: CASSTYTNEQFF. The rearrangement joins TRBV7-2 to TRBJ2-1; D is uncertain. The CDR3 has 12 residues. Trimming cost V 5 bases and J 6 bases, with 8 bases left between them. In germline, CDR1 is SGHTA, CDR2 FQGNSA.